The 30 T cell receptor beta chains below were found in one sample sequenced in a study of control samples from healthy donors and cancer patients (dated by TCRdb to 2020 to 2021). Library method: the immunoSEQ multiplex PCR assay. TCRdb provides this immuneACCESS table in a form limited to in-frame rearrangements. Some clones are lacking; in checked studies, under half of them reflect an unresolved V gene, and why the rest are absent is not known. This sample gives about 20,000 clones in total; 85% to 90% of them show up just once. Less than 35% of the sample rests with the top ten. The sample comprised PBMCs. The receptors were sampled from a man aged 55 to 70 with head and neck cancer.

The V and J genes are TRBV4-1 and TRBJ1-1; D not resolved. The CDR3 has 13 amino acids. V was cut by 4 bases and J by 3 bases, with 9 bases left in between. Germline V CDR1 and CDR2: MGHRA, YSYEKL. The CDR3 bases are TGCGCCAGCAGCCTTGACTCTTACACTGAAGCTTTCTTT. Residues: CASSLDSYTEAFF.

This chain joins TRBV10-3 and TRBJ2-4; 13 positions match TRBD2. The germline V gene has CDR1 ENHRY and CDR2 SYGVKD. The CDR3 contains 14 residues. Losses at the gene ends were 10 bases for V and 12 bases for J; bases not matched to a gene: 12. CDR3 nucleotides: TGTGCCACAAAAGGACTAGCGGGGGAGGGCCCTCAGTACTTC. Translation: CATKGLAGEGPQYF.

This clone occurred once. V is TRBV29-1 and J is TRBJ1-2, with D perhaps matching TRBD1 (6 bases). CDR1 is SQVTM, CDR2 ANQGSEA, per germline. This CDR3 is built from 13 residues. V was pared by 7 bases and J by 8 bases, with 20 bases between. CDR3 sequence reads: CSAEGGRFDGYTF. Written as DNA, the CDR3 is TGCAGCGCTGAGGGGGGAAGGTTCGACGGCTACACCTTC. The full variable domain, completed using reference TRBV29-1 and TRBJ1-2, is SAVISQKPSRDICQRGTSLTIQCQVDSQVTMMFWYRQQPGQSLTLIATANQGSEATYESGFVIDKFPISRPNLTFSTLTVSNMSPEDSSIYLCSAEGGRFDGYTFGSGTRLTVV.

This clone was seen only a few times. The chain combines TRBV6-5 with TRBJ1-5, with TRBD1 as a possible D gene (5 bases). The CDR3 contains 14 residues. Germline CDR1 and CDR2: MNHEY and SVGAGI. In DNA form, the CDR3 reads TGTGCTAGCGGGGCAGGGAATAGCAATCAGCCCCAGCATTTT. The encoded protein is CASGAGNSNQPQHF.

The CDR3 loop is CASSLVRTGVYEQYF. CDR3 coding DNA: TGTGCCAGCAGCTTAGTCCGGACAGGGGTCTACGAGCAGTACTTC. The V gene is TRBV11-2, the J gene TRBJ2-7, with 9 bases lining up with TRBD1. Germline assignment: CDR1 SGHAT and CDR2 FQNNGV. The CDR3 is 15 residues long. V was clipped by 1 base and J by 3 bases; unmatched bases: 4.

This chain links TRBV9 with TRBJ1-6; 8 positions match TRBD1. V gave up 6 bases and J gave up 9 bases; unmatched junction bases: 8. Germline V gene data show CDR1 as SGDLS and CDR2 as YYNGEE. This CDR3 is built from 14 residues. The CDR3: CASKMGTGGSPLHF. CDR3 nucleotides: TGTGCCAGCAAAATGGGAACAGGGGGTTCACCCCTCCACTTT.

The chain combines TRBV7-9 with TRBJ1-4; D is uncertain. Trimming removed 5 bases from V and 5 bases from J, with 12 bases in between. The germline CDR1 and CDR2 sequences are SEHNR and FQNEAQ (reference sequence). This CDR3 is 14 amino acids long. CDR3 nucleotides: TGTGCCAGCAGCCTCGACACCCTGAATGAAAAACTGTTTTTT. Translated, it gives CASSLDTLNEKLFF.

The chain's CDR3 is CASTRPNTEAFF. CDR3 coding DNA: TGTGCCAGCACCAGACCTAACACTGAAGCTTTCTTT. This chain links TRBV7-9 with TRBJ1-1; D not resolved. The CDR3 consists of 12 residues. The V end was cut by 7 bases, the J end by 2 bases, with 8 bases between. The germline V gene encodes CDR1 SEHNR and CDR2 FQNEAQ (reference sequence).

The chain is built from TRBV14 and TRBJ2-7, with TRBD1 matching 8 bases. The germline gives CDR1 SGHDN, CDR2 FVKESK. The V and J ends lost 4 bases and 6 bases, in that order; junction bases with no gene match: 8. The CDR3 totals 14 residues. The CDR3 protein is CASSPPGQAFEQYF. CDR3 in DNA: TGTGCCAGCAGCCCCCCGGGACAGGCGTTCGAGCAGTACTTC.

This chain uses TRBV6-6 with TRBJ2-1; TRBD1 might be the D (6 bases). The V and J ends lost 10 bases and 15 bases respectively, with 22 bases between them. The CDR3 totals 12 residues. Germline CDR1 reads MNHNY; CDR2 reads SVGAGI (reference sequence). CDR3 nucleotides: TGTGCCACCCGCGCCCTTCAGGGGCCGGGGTTCTTC. Translating gives CATRALQGPGFF.

The V call is TRBV28, the J call TRBJ1-1; D not certain. Germline V gene data show CDR1 as MDHEN and CDR2 as SYDVKM. The CDR3 runs to 14 residues. V was clipped by 6 bases and J by 4 bases, with 15 bases between them. The CDR3 DNA sequence: TGTGCCAGCAGCTCCGGCCCGGGTGGCACTGAAGCTTTCTTT. It specifies CASSSGPGGTEAFF.

The V call is TRBV15, the J call TRBJ2-5; weak D call: TRBD2 (7 bases). Trimming pared 2 bases from V and 1 base from J, leaving 17 bases between. CDR1 and CDR2 from the germline V gene are LNHNV and YYDKDF (reference sequence). The CDR3 runs to 17 residues. The CDR3 loop reads CATSRTRGGAGQETQYF. The CDR3 DNA sequence: TGTGCCACCAGCAGAACAAGGGGGGGCGCGGGCCAAGAGACCCAGTACTTC.

This chain connects TRBV7-3 to TRBJ1-1; weak D call: TRBD1 (5 bases). The germline V and J ends were trimmed by 5 bases and 4 bases, with 23 bases remaining between them. Germline V CDR1 and CDR2: SGHTA, FQGTGA. The CDR3 consists of 17 residues. The CDR3 spells CASSQRGRDGFGTEAFF. CDR3 DNA sequence: TGTGCCAGCAGCCAAAGGGGACGGGATGGGTTTGGCACTGAAGCTTTCTTT.

The genes are TRBV3-1 (or the pseudogene TRBV3-2) and TRBJ2-5; perhaps TRBD2 as D (5 bases). Germline loops: CDR1 LGHDT, CDR2 YNNKEL (reference sequence). V was pared by 4 bases and J by 5 bases, with 14 bases between. The CDR3 runs to 14 residues. The CDR3 is CASSLRTYLETQYF. Here the CDR3 DNA reads TGTGCCAGCAGCCTTCGGACTTATTTGGAGACCCAGTACTTC.

The V call is TRBV5-4, the J call TRBJ2-7; 8 nucleotides agree with TRBD1. Germline CDR1 reads SGHNT; CDR2 reads YYREEE (reference sequence). CDR3 length: 14 amino acids. The V segment lost 4 bases and the J segment 3 bases; nucleotides outside the gene matches: 6. The CDR3 is CASSRRTGRYEQYF. The DNA for the CDR3 is TGTGCCAGCAGCCGGCGGACAGGGCGCTACGAGCAGTACTTC.

This chain links TRBV7-9 with TRBJ2-3; the D gene could be TRBD1 or TRBD2 (6 bases each). There are 14 residues in the CDR3. V dropped 9 bases and J dropped 0 bases, with 13 bases sitting between them. CDR1 and CDR2 from the germline V gene are SEHNR and FQNEAQ (reference sequence). Here the CDR3 DNA reads TGTGCCAGTGATGGGGGGCCCAGCACAGATACGCAGTATTTT. Encoded protein: CASDGGPSTDTQYF. Based on the CDR3 plus reference TRBV7-9 and TRBJ2-3, the full variable domain is DTGVSQNPRHKITKRGQNVTFRCDPISEHNRLYWYRQTLGQGPEFLTYFQNEAQLEKSRLLSDRFSAERPKGSFSTLEIQRTEQGDSAMYLCASDGGPSTDTQYFGPGTRLTVL.

The chain recombines TRBV18 with TRBJ2-1; the D gene is possibly TRBD2 (6 bases). The V end was cut by 2 bases, the J end by 2 bases, with 10 bases between. In germline, CDR1 is KGHSH, CDR2 LQKENI. The CDR3 is 15 residues long. CDR3 residues: CASSPEEGTYNEQFF. CDR3 nucleotide sequence: TGTGCCAGCTCACCAGAGGAGGGGACCTACAATGAGCAGTTCTTC.

The rearrangement uses TRBV6-5 and TRBJ1-2, with 8 bases lining up with TRBD1. V was clipped by 2 bases and J by 0 bases; unmatched bases: 2. The CDR3 is 15 residues long. CDR1 and CDR2 (germline): MNHEY, SVGAGI. In DNA, the CDR3 is TGTGCCAGCAGTTACGGGGACAGGCCTAACTATGGCTACACCTTC. Its translation is CASSYGDRPNYGYTF.

This chain uses TRBV9 with TRBJ2-3, with D perhaps being TRBD1 or TRBD2 (6 bases each). Germline CDR1 and CDR2: SGDLS and YYNGEE. Trimming shortened V by 7 bases and J by 2 bases, and 14 bases separated the two germline ends. This CDR3 contains 14 residues. CDR3 protein: CASRRSGATDTQYF. The CDR3 DNA follows: TGTGCCAGCCGTCGTTCGGGGGCCACAGATACGCAGTATTTT.

About this clone: Other DNA sequences in the same sample also yield this CDR3. This chain joins TRBV11-1 and TRBJ2-7; 7 nucleotides match TRBD1. The CDR3 runs 15 residues. Unmatched junction bases numbered 11, after V lost 3 bases and J lost 6 bases. CDR1 SGHAT and CDR2 FQDESV come from the germline V gene (reference sequence). The CDR3 DNA reads TGTGCCAGCAGCTTGGTAGACAGGGCCCACGCCGAGCAGTACTTC. Its translation: CASSLVDRAHAEQYF.

The chain uses TRBV6-5 and TRBJ2-3, with D perhaps TRBD1 or TRBD2 (5 bases each). Germline CDR1 and CDR2: MNHEY and SVGAGI. The V end was cut by 6 bases, the J end by 1 base, with 8 bases between. The CDR3 sequence is 13 residues long. In DNA, the CDR3 is TGTGCCAGCAGGAGGGACGGCACAGATACGCAGTATTTT. Residues: CASRRDGTDTQYF.

CDR3 in amino acids: CASSLAGGPNEQFF. DNA for the CDR3: TGTGCCAGCAGCTTAGCGGGGGGGCCCAATGAGCAGTTCTTC. V and J are TRBV7-3 and TRBJ2-1; 9 nucleotides align to TRBD2. The germline V gene has CDR1 SGHTA and CDR2 FQGTGA. The CDR3 is 14 amino acids. The V segment lost 2 bases and the J segment 6 bases; nucleotides outside the gene matches: 2.

The gene calls are TRBV19 and TRBJ2-1; 9 positions agree with TRBD1. Trimming at V came to 5 bases and at J to 9 bases, leaving 14 bases not matched to a gene. This CDR3 spans 16 amino acids. Germline V gene sequence: CDR1 LNHDA, CDR2 SQIVND (reference sequence). The CDR3 region is CASSQNPGQGVGEQFF. CDR3 DNA: TGTGCCAGTAGTCAAAACCCGGGACAGGGTGTGGGTGAGCAGTTCTTC.

The chain carries TRBV19 and TRBJ1-2, with D unresolved. Trimming shortened V by 1 base and J by 2 bases, and 8 bases separated the two germline ends. The CDR3 has 14 residues. The germline CDR1 and CDR2 sequences are LNHDA and SQIVND (reference sequence). CDR3 amino acids: CASSIGPQNYGYTF. As DNA, the CDR3 is TGTGCCAGTAGTATAGGGCCACAGAACTATGGCTACACCTTC.

This clone was observed a few times. Here the CDR3 reads CASSVGDRPGAEAFF. The CDR3 DNA reads TGTGCCAGCAGCGTGGGGGACAGGCCAGGGGCTGAAGCTTTCTTT. The chain couples TRBV9 to TRBJ1-1, with 8 bases aligning to TRBD1. The germline V gene encodes CDR1 SGDLS and CDR2 YYNGEE. The V segment lost 2 bases and the J segment 6 bases; nucleotides outside the gene matches: 9. The CDR3 totals 15 residues.

The chain uses TRBV7-9 and TRBJ2-2, with no clear D. This CDR3 comprises 14 residues. Germline V lookup: CDR1 SEHNR, CDR2 FQNEAQ (reference sequence). Between the trimmed V and J ends, which lost 1 base and 1 base, there was a span of 4 bases. This CDR3 is CASSLVRNTGELFF. The CDR3 coding sequence is TGTGCCAGCAGCTTAGTCAGGAACACCGGGGAGCTGTTTTTT.

In its sample, this clone was seen a few times. The genes are TRBV6-1 and TRBJ2-7; 7 nucleotides align to TRBD1. CDR1 and CDR2 (germline): MNHNS, SASEGT. This CDR3 is 15 amino acids long. V shed 2 bases, J shed 3 bases, and the junction held 7 bases outside the gene matches. For the CDR3, the DNA is TGTGCCAGCAGTGAAATAGGTCCAGGGGGCTACGAGCAGTACTTC. It translates to CASSEIGPGGYEQYF.

The V call is TRBV3-1 (or the pseudogene TRBV3-2), the J call TRBJ2-3; weak D call: TRBD2 (5 bases). The germline V and J ends were trimmed by 4 bases and 9 bases, with 17 bases remaining between them. The CDR3 is made up of 14 amino acids. Looked up from germline, CDR1 is LGHDT and CDR2 is YNNKEL (reference sequence). The CDR3 DNA follows: TGTGCCAGCAGCCGTGAGACCCCGGGGAGAACGCAGTATTTT. Residues: CASSRETPGRTQYF.

This clone was recorded only once. The chain couples TRBV2 to TRBJ2-3; maybe TRBD2 (6 bases). V dropped 5 bases and J dropped 0 bases, with 9 bases sitting between them. CDR1 SNHLY and CDR2 FYNNEI come from the germline V gene. The CDR3 spans 14 residues. In DNA form, the CDR3 reads TGTGCCAGCAGTTTGACTAGGAGCACAGATACGCAGTATTTT. It encodes CASSLTRSTDTQYF.

The chain combines TRBV3-1 (or the pseudogene TRBV3-2) with TRBJ1-6; possible D gene TRBD1, 5 bases. The V gene's germline CDR1 is LGHDT and CDR2 YNNKEL (reference sequence). The CDR3 sequence is 14 residues long. Trimming took 1 base from V and 7 from J, leaving 8 bases between them. The CDR3 DNA sequence: TGTGCCAGCAGCCAAGTCTGGGGGAATTCACCCCTCCACTTT. It is translated as CASSQVWGNSPLHF.